One sample yielded the 26 T cell receptor beta chains listed below, sequenced in a study of blood T cell repertoires in COVID-19. Using immunoSEQ multiplex PCR, the repertoire was profiled, and TCRdb retains in-frame clones only, with some absent. The table shows more than 300,000 clones, with 85% to 95% occurring only once. Material: PBMCs or T cells enriched from blood (not recorded which). These receptors were taken from a woman aged 30 to 39 who had been exposed to COVID-19.

The chain links TRBV5-1 to TRBJ1-4, with D possibly being TRBD1 (6 bases). Germline assignment: CDR1 SGHRS and CDR2 YFSETQ. V lost 4 bases, J lost 7 bases, and 14 bases lay in between. The CDR3 is 14 residues long. The CDR3 sequence is CASSPTLRGEKLFF. CDR3 sequence (DNA): TGCGCCAGCAGCCCCACACTCAGGGGTGAAAAACTGTTTTTT.

The chain links TRBV28 to TRBJ1-2; a weak D match, TRBD1 (6 bases). CDR1 is MDHEN, CDR2 SYDVKM, per germline. The length of the CDR3 is 18 residues. V gave up 6 bases and J gave up 0 bases, with 23 bases separating them. This CDR3 reads CASRDPRGGREANYGYTF. The CDR3 region has the DNA TGTGCCAGCAGGGACCCTCGGGGGGGCCGCGAGGCTAACTATGGCTACACCTTC.

The rearrangement joins TRBV3-1 (or the pseudogene TRBV3-2) to TRBJ2-5; D is possibly TRBD1 (5 bases). Trimming cost V 5 bases and J 1 base, with 14 bases left between them. Germline V gives CDR1 LGHDT, CDR2 YNNKEL (reference sequence). The CDR3 totals 15 residues. CDR3 sequence: CASSTGSGGQETQYF. CDR3 DNA sequence: TGTGCCAGCAGCACAGGCTCGGGCGGCCAAGAGACCCAGTACTTC.

This sequence joins TRBV11-2 and TRBJ2-7; D is undetermined. Germline V CDR1 and CDR2: SGHAT, FQNNGV. The CDR3 has 13 residues. The germline V and J ends were trimmed by 3 bases and 2 bases, with 8 bases remaining between them. The CDR3 loop reads CASSFGRAYEQYF. For the CDR3, the DNA is TGTGCCAGCAGCTTTGGCCGTGCCTACGAGCAGTACTTC. Supplemented by reference TRBV11-2 and TRBJ2-7, the full variable domain reads EAGVAQSPRYKIIEKRQSVAFWCNPISGHATLYWYQQILGQGPKLLIQFQNNGVVDDSQLPKDRFSAERLKGVDSTLKIQPAKLEDSAVYLCASSFGRAYEQYFGPGTRLTVT.

The chain uses TRBV6-2 or TRBV6-3 and TRBJ1-6, with 8 bases lining up with TRBD1. V was clipped by 0 bases and J by 9 bases; unmatched bases: 10. Germline loops: CDR1 MNHEY, CDR2 SVGEGT. The CDR3 loop spans 17 amino acids. The CDR3, as DNA: TGTGCCAGCAGTTACTCGAAGCCCAGGGGGCCTAGTTCACCCCTCCACTTT. It is translated as CASSYSKPRGPSSPLHF.

The J gene is TRBJ2-1, the V gene TRBV19, with a possible D match to TRBD1 (5 bases). The CDR3 runs to 17 residues. Trimming took off 7 bases at V and 7 bases at J, with 26 bases between the two ends. Germline CDR1 reads LNHDA; CDR2 reads SQIVND (reference sequence). Here the CDR3 DNA reads TGTGCCAGTACTCCCCGTCATCTGCAGGGCTTTAGAAATGAGCAGTTCTTC. This translates into CASTPRHLQGFRNEQFF.

The chain carries TRBV4-3 and TRBJ1-2; no clear D gene. Germline CDR1 and CDR2: LGHNA and YSLEER. This CDR3 is 14 amino acids long. Trimming pared 0 bases from V and 5 bases from J, leaving 10 bases between. CDR3 sequence (DNA): TGCGCCAGCAGCCAAGAAGCGGCACGTTATGGCTACACCTTC. Translated, it gives CASSQEAARYGYTF.

The chain couples TRBV7-2 to TRBJ2-3; 11 bases align to TRBD2. The length of the CDR3 is 17 residues. Germline trimming cut 6 bases from V and 5 bases from J; bases unmatched to any gene: 13. In germline, CDR1 is SGHTA, CDR2 FQGNSA. The CDR3 here is CASSHEIAGGPKDTQYF. The CDR3 DNA reads as TGTGCCAGCAGTCACGAAATAGCGGGGGGGCCTAAAGATACGCAGTATTTT.

The chain has TRBV2 and TRBJ2-2, with 10 nucleotides matching TRBD1. The germline V gene encodes CDR1 SNHLY and CDR2 FYNNEI. The trim removed 4 bases at V and 3 bases at J, leaving 2 bases unmatched. There are 15 residues in the CDR3. The CDR3 reads CASSGQGAYTGELFF. CDR3 sequence (DNA): TGTGCCAGCAGTGGACAGGGGGCCTACACCGGGGAGCTGTTTTTT.

The chain employs TRBV5-6 and TRBJ2-7, with D uncertain. Trimming left V 4 bases short and J 2 bases short, with 16 bases between. Germline lookup yields CDR1 SGHDT and CDR2 YYEEEE. The CDR3 spans 15 residues. The CDR3 loop reads CASSQKKAGAYEQYF. CDR3 in DNA: TGTGCCAGCAGCCAAAAGAAAGCCGGTGCCTACGAGCAGTACTTC. Full variable domain (rest looked up from reference TRBV5-6 and TRBJ2-7): DAGVTQSPTHLIKTRGQQVTLRCSPKSGHDTVSWYQQALGQGPQFIFQYYEEEERQRGNFPDRFSGHQFPNYSSELNVNALLLGDSALYLCASSQKKAGAYEQYFGPGTRLTVT.

The chain recombines TRBV29-1 with TRBJ1-2, with 9 bases identical to TRBD1. V shed 6 bases, J shed 0 bases, and the junction held 5 bases outside the gene matches. The CDR3 sequence is 14 residues long. Looked up from germline, CDR1 is SQVTM and CDR2 is ANQGSEA. The CDR3 is CSVDRDRANYGYTF. The CDR3 DNA follows: TGCAGCGTGGATCGGGACAGGGCTAACTATGGCTACACCTTC.

This chain uses TRBV19 with TRBJ1-1; 8 positions match TRBD1. CDR3 length: 15 residues. The V gene end was trimmed by 4 bases and the J gene end by 3 bases; junction bases not matched to a gene: 7. CDR1 and CDR2 from the germline V gene are LNHDA and SQIVND (reference sequence). The CDR3 nucleotides read TGTGCCAGTAGTACAGGGGGCGCCGGGGACACTGAAGCTTTCTTT. This encodes CASSTGGAGDTEAFF.

The V gene is TRBV7-3, the J gene TRBJ2-1, with D possibly being TRBD1 (6 bases). V dropped 2 bases and J dropped 4 bases, with 12 bases sitting between them. The germline gives CDR1 SGHTA, CDR2 FQGTGA. The CDR3 is 15 amino acids. CDR3 in amino acids: CASSLSGASYNEQFF. CDR3 nucleotides: TGTGCCAGCAGCTTATCAGGGGCCTCGTACAATGAGCAGTTCTTC.

CDR3 DNA: TGTGCCAGCAGTGTGCAGGGGGGAGATACGCAGTATTTT. Translation: CASSVQGGDTQYF. The chain joins TRBV2 to TRBJ2-3, with D perhaps matching TRBD1 (7 bases). CDR1 is SNHLY, CDR2 FYNNEI, per germline. This CDR3 is 13 amino acids long. The V and J ends lost 4 bases and 5 bases respectively, with 10 bases between them. The full variable domain, rest sourced from reference TRBV2 and TRBJ2-3, is EPEVTQTPSHQVTQMGQEVILRCVPISNHLYFYWYRQILGQKVEFLVSFYNNEISEKSEIFDDQFSVERPDGSNFTLKIRSTKLEDSAMYFCASSVQGGDTQYFGPGTRLTVL.

The chain employs TRBV5-1 and TRBJ2-7; 9 bases are a match to TRBD1. This CDR3 contains 16 residues. Germline CDR1 reads SGHRS; CDR2 reads YFSETQ. V was clipped by 1 base and J by 6 bases; unmatched bases: 11. Here the CDR3 DNA reads TGCGCCAGCAGCTTGCTGGGGACAGGGAGTACGGGCGAGCAGTACTTC. Encoded protein: CASSLLGTGSTGEQYF.

The chain joins TRBV27 to TRBJ2-7; D may be TRBD2 (5 bases). Germline loops: CDR1 MNHEY, CDR2 SMNVEV (reference sequence). V was clipped by 4 bases and J by 1 base, with 14 bases between them. This CDR3 spans 15 amino acids. This chain's CDR3 is CASSWARGYSYEQYF. Written as DNA, the CDR3 is TGTGCCAGCAGTTGGGCCCGGGGATATTCCTACGAGCAGTACTTC.

This chain links TRBV5-1 with TRBJ1-1; D is perhaps TRBD1 (5 bases). Germline-derived CDR1 and CDR2 are SGHRS and YFSETQ. V shed 5 bases and J shed 4 bases, with 12 bases lying between them. The CDR3 is made up of 13 amino acids. This CDR3 is CASSEQERTEAFF. For the CDR3, the DNA is TGCGCCAGCAGTGAACAGGAACGCACTGAAGCTTTCTTT.

This chain connects TRBV5-1 to TRBJ1-6, with TRBD1 matching 7 bases. The CDR3 sequence is 14 residues long. V shed 2 bases, J shed 10 bases, and the junction held 6 bases outside the gene matches. Germline V gives CDR1 SGHRS, CDR2 YFSETQ. As DNA, the CDR3 is TGCGCCAGCAGCTTCGACAGGGAAACGTCACCCCTCCACTTT. It is translated as CASSFDRETSPLHF.

The chain employs TRBV5-5 and TRBJ1-2; no clear D. The V and J ends lost 0 bases and 2 bases respectively, with 5 bases between them. The CDR3 consists of 13 residues. The germline CDR1 and CDR2 sequences are SGHKS and YYEKEE (reference sequence). As DNA, the CDR3 is TGTGCCAGCAGCTTGGCGTTGAACTATGGCTACACCTTC. Translated: CASSLALNYGYTF.

This clone appeared a few times. The genes are TRBV18 and TRBJ1-2; D is undetermined. Trimming cost V 2 bases and J 0 bases, with 4 bases left between them. From germline, CDR1 is KGHSH and CDR2 LQKENI. The CDR3 is 13 amino acids. In DNA, the CDR3 is TGTGCCAGCTCACCAGGAGCTAACTATGGCTACACCTTC. Residues: CASSPGANYGYTF.

The gene calls are TRBV12-5 and TRBJ1-5; no firm D call. There are 13 residues in the CDR3. The V end was cut by 6 bases, the J end by 9 bases, with 15 bases between. Germline CDR1 reads LGHNT; CDR2 reads FRNRAP. The CDR3 is CASGRDSSWPQHF. CDR3 DNA: TGTGCTAGTGGCCGAGACTCAAGCTGGCCCCAGCATTTT.

V is TRBV28 and J is TRBJ2-7, with 7 bases lining up with TRBD2. The CDR3 sequence is 12 residues long. Looked up from germline, CDR1 is MDHEN and CDR2 is SYDVKM. V shed 9 bases, J shed 7 bases, and the junction held 9 bases outside the gene matches. The CDR3 reads CASGGVAREQYF. CDR3 bases: TGTGCCAGTGGGGGGGTAGCCAGGGAGCAGTACTTC.

This clone has just a few counts. The rearrangement uses TRBV20-1 and TRBJ2-7; 11 nucleotides align to TRBD2. V dropped 3 bases and J dropped 4; count of bases not matched to a gene: 8. Germline CDR1 is DFQATT and CDR2 is SNEGSKA (reference sequence). This CDR3 spans 15 amino acids. The CDR3 DNA follows: TGCAGTGCTAGTGCACTACTAGCGGGGGATTACGAGCAGTACTTC. Its protein product is CSASALLAGDYEQYF.

The chain combines TRBV19 with TRBJ1-2; D gene ambiguous. There are 13 residues in the CDR3. Germline CDR1 and CDR2: LNHDA and SQIVND (reference sequence). The ends were cut back, 7 bases at V and 4 bases at J, with 13 bases in the middle. CDR3 sequence reads: CASKFQFSYGYTF. DNA for the CDR3: TGTGCCAGTAAATTCCAGTTCAGCTATGGCTACACCTTC.

The chain has TRBV9 and TRBJ2-5; tentatively, D is TRBD2 (5 bases). Germline assignment: CDR1 SGDLS and CDR2 YYNGEE. Trimming cost V 0 bases and J 0 bases, with 9 bases left between them. The CDR3 has 15 residues. CDR3 in DNA: TGTGCCAGCAGCGTAGCGGGGTCGTACCAAGAGACCCAGTACTTC. Protein: CASSVAGSYQETQYF. Looking up the rest from reference TRBV9 and TRBJ2-5 gives the full variable domain: DSGVTQTPKHLITATGQRVTLRCSPRSGDLSVYWYQQSLDQGLQFLIQYYNGEERAKGNILERFSAQQFPDLHSELNLSSLELGDSALYFCASSVAGSYQETQYFGPGTRLLVL.

The chain recombines TRBV9 with TRBJ1-2; D remains ambiguous. Between the trimmed V and J ends, which lost 5 bases and 8 bases, there was a span of 19 bases. CDR3 size: 14 residues. Germline V gives CDR1 SGDLS, CDR2 YYNGEE. The CDR3 DNA is TGTGCCAGCAGGGGAGCGGGTGACTCCAGCGGCTACACCTTC. This translates into CASRGAGDSSGYTF.